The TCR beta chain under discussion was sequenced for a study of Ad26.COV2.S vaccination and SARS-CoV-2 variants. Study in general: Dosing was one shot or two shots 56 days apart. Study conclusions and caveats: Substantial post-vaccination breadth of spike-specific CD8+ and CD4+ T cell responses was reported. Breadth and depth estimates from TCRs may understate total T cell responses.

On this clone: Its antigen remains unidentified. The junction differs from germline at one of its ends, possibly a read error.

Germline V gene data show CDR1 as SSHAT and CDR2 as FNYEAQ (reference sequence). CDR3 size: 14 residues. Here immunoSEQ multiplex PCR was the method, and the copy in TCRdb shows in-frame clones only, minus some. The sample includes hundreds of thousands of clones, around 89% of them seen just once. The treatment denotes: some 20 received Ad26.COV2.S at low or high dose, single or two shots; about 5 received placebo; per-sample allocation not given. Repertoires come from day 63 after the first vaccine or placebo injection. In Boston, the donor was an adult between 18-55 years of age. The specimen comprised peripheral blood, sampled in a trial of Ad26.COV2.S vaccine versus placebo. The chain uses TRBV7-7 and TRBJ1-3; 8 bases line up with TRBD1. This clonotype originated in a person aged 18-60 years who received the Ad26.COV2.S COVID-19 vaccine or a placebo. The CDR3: CASSPGGEGNTIYF. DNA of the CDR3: TGTGCTAGCAGCCCAGGGGGCGAAGGAAACACCATATATTTT.